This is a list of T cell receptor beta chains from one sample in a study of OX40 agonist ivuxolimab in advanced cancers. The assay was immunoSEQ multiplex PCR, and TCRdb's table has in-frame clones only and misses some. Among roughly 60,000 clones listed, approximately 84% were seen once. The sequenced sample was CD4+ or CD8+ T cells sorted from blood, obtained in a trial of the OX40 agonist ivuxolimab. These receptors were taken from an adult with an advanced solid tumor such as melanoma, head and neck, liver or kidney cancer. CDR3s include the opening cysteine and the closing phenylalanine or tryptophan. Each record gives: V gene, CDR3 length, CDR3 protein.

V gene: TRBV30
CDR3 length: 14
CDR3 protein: CAWRSGAGVHEQYF

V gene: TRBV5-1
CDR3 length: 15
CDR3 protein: CASSQGTLFGDTQYF

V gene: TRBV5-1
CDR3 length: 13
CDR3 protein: CASSLNHRETQYF

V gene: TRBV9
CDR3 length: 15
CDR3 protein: CASSVEGDSYNEQFF

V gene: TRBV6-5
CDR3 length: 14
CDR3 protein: CASSYGQHLETQYF

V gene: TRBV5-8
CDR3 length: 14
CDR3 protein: CASSLGLSEGTQYF

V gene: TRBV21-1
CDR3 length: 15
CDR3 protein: CASSTLGESKNIQYF

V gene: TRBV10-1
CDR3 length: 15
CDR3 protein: CASSEGGGGAGELFF

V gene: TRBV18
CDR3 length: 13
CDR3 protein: CASSPLGGEKLFF

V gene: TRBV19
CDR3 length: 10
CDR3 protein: CASRGPTQYF

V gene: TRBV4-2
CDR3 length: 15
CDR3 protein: CASSQEAGGLYEQYF

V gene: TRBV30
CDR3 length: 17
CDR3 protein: CAWSALGLAGSTDTQYF

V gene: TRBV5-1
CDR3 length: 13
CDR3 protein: CASSLGPPDTQYF

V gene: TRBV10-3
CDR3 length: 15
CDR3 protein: CATGSGTGGTQPQHF

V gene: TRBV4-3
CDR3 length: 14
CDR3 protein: CASSLTGTNSPLHF

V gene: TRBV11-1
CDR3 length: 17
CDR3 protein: CASSPGDGRPSYNEQFF

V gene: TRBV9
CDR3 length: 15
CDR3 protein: CASSVDLAGDREQYF

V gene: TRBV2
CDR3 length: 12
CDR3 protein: CASSEKGQPQHF

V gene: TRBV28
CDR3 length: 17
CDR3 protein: CASSPLSFRGTPYEQYF

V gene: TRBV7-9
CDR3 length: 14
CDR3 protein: CASTASTGGYGYTF

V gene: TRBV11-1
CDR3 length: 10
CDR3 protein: CASRGAEQYF

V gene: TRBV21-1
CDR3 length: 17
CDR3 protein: CASRPLVATVHNEKLFF

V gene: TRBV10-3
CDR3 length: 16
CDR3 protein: CAIRGTELAGAWEQYF

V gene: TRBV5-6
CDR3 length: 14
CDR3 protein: CASSSSALGEKLFF

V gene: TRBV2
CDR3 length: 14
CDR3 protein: CASSGTGDSYEQYF

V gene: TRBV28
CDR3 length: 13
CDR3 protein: CASYGSNTGELFF

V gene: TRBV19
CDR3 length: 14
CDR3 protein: CASSTSGNTDTQYF

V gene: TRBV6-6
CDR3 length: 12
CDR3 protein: CASSPSRNEQFF

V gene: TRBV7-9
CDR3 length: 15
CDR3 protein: CASSLVVGTSYEQYF

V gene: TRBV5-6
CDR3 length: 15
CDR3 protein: CASSPWGTLNEKLFF

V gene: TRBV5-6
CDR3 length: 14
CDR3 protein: CASSPRVQGNEQFF

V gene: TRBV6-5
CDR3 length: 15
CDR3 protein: CASSYIGSSTDTQYF

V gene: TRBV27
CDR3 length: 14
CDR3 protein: CASRDQVQAYEQYF

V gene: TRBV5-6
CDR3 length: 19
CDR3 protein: CASSLTSPQTGIAYNEQFF

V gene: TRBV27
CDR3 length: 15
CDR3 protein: CASSSGTTSQETQYF

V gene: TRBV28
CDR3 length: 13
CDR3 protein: CASSFLATDTQYF

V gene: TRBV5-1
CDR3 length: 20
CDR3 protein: CASSLARASQGAIGRTEAFF

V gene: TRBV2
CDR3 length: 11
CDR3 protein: CASYDTGELFF

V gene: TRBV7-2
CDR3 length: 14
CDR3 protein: CASSRLARTGELFF

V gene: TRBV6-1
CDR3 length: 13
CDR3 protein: CASSESPIRELFF

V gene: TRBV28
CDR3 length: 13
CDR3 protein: CASRRDRGTEAFF

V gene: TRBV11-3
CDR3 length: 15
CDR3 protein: CASSSRRGAYNEQFF

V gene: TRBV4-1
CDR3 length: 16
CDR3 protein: CASSQILAPLTDTQYF

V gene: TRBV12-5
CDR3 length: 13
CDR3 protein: CASGLANYNEQFF

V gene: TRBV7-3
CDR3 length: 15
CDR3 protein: CAPRLAAVPYNEQFF

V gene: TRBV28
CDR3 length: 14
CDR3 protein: CASSFRGGNEKLFF

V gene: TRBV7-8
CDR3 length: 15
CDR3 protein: CASSLEGVSNQPQHF

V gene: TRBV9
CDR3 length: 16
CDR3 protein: CASSVAGTSVLGEQFF

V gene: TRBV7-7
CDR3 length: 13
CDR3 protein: CASSQDREETQYF

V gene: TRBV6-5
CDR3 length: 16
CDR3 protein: CASSWSGTGLRSEAFF

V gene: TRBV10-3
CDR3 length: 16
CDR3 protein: CAISESKGQKGDEQYF

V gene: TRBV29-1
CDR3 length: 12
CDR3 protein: CSVLGPTGELFF

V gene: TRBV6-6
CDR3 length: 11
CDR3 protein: CASSRFNEQFF

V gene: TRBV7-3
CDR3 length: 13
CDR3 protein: CASSWTGGDTQYF

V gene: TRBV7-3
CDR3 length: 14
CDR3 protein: CASSLRPGLTEAFF

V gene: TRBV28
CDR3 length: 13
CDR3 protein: CASRGTYAYEQYF

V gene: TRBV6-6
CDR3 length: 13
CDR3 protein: CALGAPTLEKQYF

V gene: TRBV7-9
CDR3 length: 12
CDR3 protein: CASSLEGDEQFF

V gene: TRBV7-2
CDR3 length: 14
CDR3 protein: CASSLGGSIYEQYF

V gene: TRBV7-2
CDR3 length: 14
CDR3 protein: CASSLQLTNEKLFF